This T cell receptor (beta chain) came from a study of T-cell reconstitution after alpha-beta-depleted transplantation in children listed by TCRdb under 2016. As for the study more broadly: The study quantitatively tracked T-cell immune reconstitution after TCRalphabeta/CD19-depleted allogeneic hematopoietic cell transplantation in children using TCR repertoire profiling. Here is what the overall study found, with its caveats: The high TCRbeta diversity at day 60 in some patients was ascribed to recipient T cells and intrathymic progenitors that had survived conditioning. The apparently early recovery of alphabetaT-cell counts about two months after transplant reportedly depended on only several hundred rapidly expanded clones that came from non-depleted graft cells. Hyperexpanded clone frequencies declined over subsequent months; after one year, T-cell counts and TCRbeta diversity were mostly attributed to newly produced T cells.

V is pruned by 3 bases and J by 4 bases, leaving 5 bases of the junction without a gene match. Measured from the cysteine to the phenylalanine, the CDR3 is 14 residues long. Only the CDR3 portion is preserved as DNA: 42 bases, with reading frame beginning at the first base. Taken with the paper, the label for treatment or condition translates to: allogeneic hematopoietic cell transplantation with graft depleted of TCRalphabeta T cells and CD19 B cells. TCRalphabeta/CD19-depleted allogeneic hematopoietic cell grafts were given to the transplant recipients, all of whom were children. This clonotype was recorded a few times. There is no known antigen for this receptor. No much larger clone is present one base from it, and per-base qualities are unavailable. To prepare the library, PCR was applied. The sequencer was an Illumina HiSeq 2500. To normalize quantification of the TCRbeta repertoire, the TCR libraries were built with molecular barcoding that relied on unique molecular identifiers. The raw public data were reprocessed by TCRdb itself: fastp quality trimming at Q25, MiXCR clonotype calling, in-frame beta chains only. A single entry per CDR3 protein holds the most common genes and DNA from its merged rows. The table for this sample lists 200,000 to 250,000 distinct CDR3 sequences; roughly 8% of them were counted only once. 5% to 8% of the sample comes from the top ten.

The receptor was isolated from a male patient younger than 18 who had a stem cell transplant for acute lymphoblastic leukemia, so the T cells may come from the graft donor. The sequence links TRBV12-3 or TRBV12-4 to TRBJ1-2; 7 bases in the junction line up with TRBD1. Material: PBMCs, mostly from graft donor cells, obtained 180 days after TCRalphabeta/CD19-depleted stem cell transplant. DNA sequence: TGTGCCAGCAGTTTTACAGGGGACTTCTATGGCTACACCTTC. It encodes CASSFTGDFYGYTF.